These 8 T cell receptor beta chains originate from one sample sequenced in a study of blood T cell repertoires in COVID-19. Assay used: immunoSEQ multiplex PCR; TCRdb lists only in-frame clones, some missing. This table holds under 250,000 clones, approximately 82% found once. Material: peripheral blood. These receptors came from a middle-aged woman with acute or convalescent COVID-19.

The chain joins TRBV11-2 to TRBJ1-1; no clear D gene. Germline-derived CDR1 and CDR2 are SGHAT and FQNNGV. The ends were cut back, 3 bases at V and 6 bases at J, with 8 bases in the middle. This CDR3 contains 12 residues. In nucleotides, the CDR3 is TGTGCCAGCAGCTTTTTCAGTCCTGAAGCTTTCTTT. Its protein product is CASSFFSPEAFF. The full variable domain, with the rest looked up from reference TRBV11-2 and TRBJ1-1, is EAGVAQSPRYKIIEKRQSVAFWCNPISGHATLYWYQQILGQGPKLLIQFQNNGVVDDSQLPKDRFSAERLKGVDSTLKIQPAKLEDSAVYLCASSFFSPEAFFGQGTRLTVV.

This clone showed up just a few times. This chain connects TRBV19 to TRBJ2-7; D is unclear. The CDR3 is 9 amino acids. V lost 10 bases to trimming and J lost 3 bases, with 4 bases between them. Germline V lookup: CDR1 LNHDA, CDR2 SQIVND (reference sequence). The CDR3 protein is CATYYEQYF. CDR3 bases: TGTGCCACCTACTACGAGCAGTACTTC.

The chain couples TRBV29-1 to TRBJ2-1; D is perhaps TRBD1 (6 bases). Germline assignment: CDR1 SQVTM and CDR2 ANQGSEA. CDR3 size: 10 residues. Trimming cost V 4 bases and J 10 bases, with 8 bases left between them. The CDR3: CSVATGEQFF. The CDR3 DNA follows: TGCAGCGTTGCTACAGGGGAGCAGTTCTTC.

The rearrangement joins TRBV6-5 to TRBJ2-1, with a weak D call TRBD1 (6 bases). CDR3 length equals 14 residues. The ends were cut back, 2 bases at V and 1 base at J, with 6 bases in the middle. Germline CDR1 reads MNHEY; CDR2 reads SVGAGI. In DNA form, the CDR3 reads TGTGCCAGCAGTTACGGGACATCCTACAATGAGCAGTTCTTC. Amino acids: CASSYGTSYNEQFF.

This chain joins TRBV5-1 and TRBJ2-7; 9 bases are a match to TRBD2. Germline V lookup: CDR1 SGHRS, CDR2 YFSETQ. J was trimmed by 0 bases and V by 4 bases; bases with no gene match: 17. The CDR3 totals 19 residues. CDR3 nucleotide sequence: TGCGCCAGCAGCCAACGGAGCGGGGGGACCTCTTACTTCTCCTACGAGCAGTACTTC. Translation gives CASSQRSGGTSYFSYEQYF.

The J gene is TRBJ1-4, the V gene TRBV28, with 8 bases matching TRBD1. The CDR3 has 13 residues. In germline, CDR1 is MDHEN, CDR2 SYDVKM. The ends lost 8 bases at V and 5 bases at J; junction bases unmatched: 4. For the CDR3, the DNA is TGTGCCAGCTCAGGGGGCCTAAATGAAAAACTGTTTTTT. Residues: CASSGGLNEKLFF.

This chain links TRBV7-9 with TRBJ2-5, with D maybe TRBD2 (6 bases). Germline V lookup: CDR1 SEHNR, CDR2 FQNEAQ (reference sequence). CDR3 size: 16 residues. The ends were cut back, 5 bases at V and 2 bases at J, with 18 bases in the middle. Written as DNA, the CDR3 is TGTGCCAGCAGCCCGGGGACTTTACTACAGCAAGAGACCCAGTACTTC. Its protein product is CASSPGTLLQQETQYF.

V usage is TRBV5-8 and J usage is TRBJ2-1; TRBD1 matches 12 bases. Germline V gives CDR1 SGHTS, CDR2 YDEGEE. The CDR3 sequence is 15 residues long. The ends lost 2 bases at V and 6 bases at J; junction bases unmatched: 3. In DNA form, the CDR3 reads TGTGCCAGCAGCTTACGGGACAGGGGGCTCAATGAGCAGTTCTTC. This translates into CASSLRDRGLNEQFF.